The source of this TCR beta chain is a study of siplizumab effects on memory and regulatory T cells. Details on this clone: Its cognate antigen is unknown.

Study-wide points: The apparent diversity of naive T cells exceeded that of memory cells, and naive T cells seemed to make a major contribution to the alloresponse. Siplizumab significantly decreased alloreactive sequences from unstimulated CD4+ memory cells.

Generated by immunoSEQ multiplex PCR, the TCRdb table keeps only in-frame clones and is missing some. Of nearly 85,000 clones listed, about 87% are singletons. V was clipped by 9 bases and J by 3 bases, with 18 bases between them. CDR3 length: 14 residues. Germline CDR1 is SNHLY and CDR2 is FYNNEI. The specimen sequenced was Tregs sorted from blood. This TCR derives from a human donor in good health. The rearrangement uses TRBV2 and TRBJ2-7; D gene unclear. For the CDR3, the DNA is TGTGCCAGTGACTTGGTGGGGTCAGGCTACGAGCAGTACTTC. Protein: CASDLVGSGYEQYF.